Listed here are 10 T cell receptor beta chains from one sample, sequenced in a study of beta chain features in type 1 diabetes. The whole isolated RNA underwent reverse transcription, so sequencing captured expressed TCRB transcripts. Measured with immunoSEQ multiplex PCR; TCRdb has only the in-frame clones, and not every one. The sample has over 350,000 clones, roughly 16% seen once. Sequencing was carried out using naive CD4+ T cells from blood. Receptor source: a woman under 30 in good health.

V and J are TRBV7-9 and TRBJ1-1; D perhaps matches TRBD1 (6 bases). Trimming stripped 5 bases from V and 6 bases from J, with 16 bases between. Germline V gene data show CDR1 as SEHNR and CDR2 as FQNEAQ (reference sequence). This CDR3 contains 14 residues. The CDR3 protein is CASSDGTPPPEAFF. CDR3 coding DNA: TGTGCCAGCAGCGACGGGACACCGCCCCCTGAAGCTTTCTTT.

CDR3 region: CASSVLAGYTNEKLFF. DNA of the CDR3: TGTGCCAGCAGTGTCCTCGCAGGGTATACTAATGAAAAACTGTTTTTT. J is TRBJ1-4 and V is TRBV6-1; tentative D call: TRBD1 (5 bases). The germline V gene encodes CDR1 MNHNS and CDR2 SASEGT. The CDR3 runs to 16 residues. The germline V and J ends were trimmed by 4 bases and 2 bases, with 14 bases remaining between them.

The rearrangement uses TRBV15 and TRBJ1-2; D unclear. This CDR3 region has 16 residues. CDR1 is LNHNV, CDR2 YYDKDF, per germline (reference sequence). The V and J ends lost 0 bases and 5 bases respectively, with 16 bases between them. CDR3 DNA: TGTGCCACCAGCAGAGATCCGCGGAGATCAATGTATGGCTACACCTTC. This encodes CATSRDPRRSMYGYTF.

The chain recombines TRBV6-6 with TRBJ1-1; D remains ambiguous. Germline assignment: CDR1 MNHNY and CDR2 SVGAGI (reference sequence). With 6 bases removed from V and 3 bases from J, the gap between germline ends came to 11 bases. The CDR3 is 13 residues long. In nucleotides, the CDR3 is TGTGCCAGCAGCAGGACTCAGGACACTGAAGCTTTCTTT. Translating it yields CASSRTQDTEAFF.

The V call is TRBV29-1, the J call TRBJ1-4, with D maybe TRBD1 (6 bases). Trimming stripped 7 bases from V and 3 bases from J, with 12 bases between. The CDR3 is 13 amino acids. Per the germline V gene, CDR1 is SQVTM and CDR2 is ANQGSEA. This chain's CDR3 is CSAQGNANEKLFF. CDR3 nucleotide sequence: TGCAGCGCCCAGGGGAATGCTAATGAAAAACTGTTTTTT.

This clone showed up just a few times. The CDR3 reads CASSLSPPDRSYGYTF. Here the CDR3 DNA reads TGTGCCAGCAGTTTATCCCCCCCCGACCGGAGCTATGGCTACACCTTC. The chain couples TRBV28 to TRBJ1-2; D gene unclear. This CDR3 is built from 16 residues. Germline V gene data show CDR1 as MDHEN and CDR2 as SYDVKM. Trimming pared 1 base from V and 4 bases from J, leaving 16 bases between.

This clone has a handful of counts. The chain combines TRBV29-1 with TRBJ1-2, with D hard to call. Germline values: CDR1 SQVTM, CDR2 ANQGSEA. The V end lost 4 bases, the J end lost 8 bases, and 8 bases lay between the germline ends. The CDR3 has 10 residues. CDR3 amino acids: CSVVKEGYTF. The CDR3 coding sequence is TGCAGCGTTGTAAAGGAGGGCTACACCTTC.

This chain joins TRBV29-1 and TRBJ2-1, with 9 bases that match TRBD2. Germline CDR1 is SQVTM and CDR2 is ANQGSEA. The CDR3 is 12 amino acids. Losses at the gene ends were 7 bases for V and 8 bases for J; bases not matched to a gene: 6. For the CDR3, the DNA is TGCAGCGGTAGCGGGAGCAGCGATGAGCAGTTCTTC. It encodes CSGSGSSDEQFF.

This clone was counted only a few times. This chain connects TRBV29-1 to TRBJ2-5; 15 nucleotides align to TRBD2. Germline V gene data show CDR1 as SQVTM and CDR2 as ANQGSEA. The CDR3 runs 18 residues. J was trimmed by 5 bases and V by 7 bases; bases with no gene match: 17. The CDR3 sequence is CSATGTSGRIGYMETQYF. CDR3 bases: TGCAGCGCCACCGGGACTAGCGGGAGGATCGGATATATGGAGACCCAGTACTTC.

This clone showed up just a few times. This chain connects TRBV25-1 to TRBJ2-7, with 11 nucleotides matching TRBD1. The CDR3 spans 14 residues. CDR1 is MGHDK and CDR2 is SYGVNS in the germline V gene. Trimming cost V 4 bases and J 2 bases; bases outside gene matches: 1. This CDR3 reads CASSGGQGAYEQYF. The CDR3 nucleotides are TGTGCCAGCAGTGGGGGACAGGGGGCCTACGAGCAGTACTTC.